Following are 18 T cell receptor beta chains from one sample sequenced in a study of preoperative IRX-2 immunotherapy in early breast cancer. Method: immunoSEQ multiplex PCR; TCRdb's copy keeps in-frame clones and lacks some. The table has approximately 24,000 clones, 75% to 90% seen once. Treatment in this sample: preoperative locoregional IRX-2 cytokine immunotherapy. The input for sequencing was lymph node tissue, taken after IRX-2 immunotherapy. These receptors all stem from a human donor with breast cancer.

This sequence joins TRBV28 and TRBJ1-6, with a tentative D call TRBD1 (6 bases). Trimming removed 4 bases from V and 6 bases from J, with 10 bases in between. The germline CDR1 and CDR2 sequences are MDHEN and SYDVKM. The CDR3 consists of 14 residues. The CDR3, as DNA: TGTGCCAGCAGTTGGGGGCCAGCTAATTCACCCCTCCACTTT. Its translation is CASSWGPANSPLHF.

The chain has TRBV7-6 and TRBJ1-1; D is possibly TRBD1 (6 bases). The germline V and J ends were trimmed by 4 bases and 4 bases, with 13 bases remaining between them. In germline, CDR1 is SGHVS, CDR2 FNYEAQ. The CDR3 sequence is 14 residues long. Here the CDR3 reads CASSSIQGGTEAFF. The CDR3 DNA reads TGTGCCAGCAGCTCAATACAGGGTGGCACTGAAGCTTTCTTT.

The rearrangement joins TRBV6-4 to TRBJ1-3; no definite D call. This CDR3 is 11 amino acids long. CDR1 MRHNA and CDR2 SNTAGT come from the germline V gene. Trimming cost V 10 bases and J 2 bases, with 6 bases left between them. The CDR3 coding sequence is TGTGCCACCAACCCTGGAAACACCATATATTTT. Its protein is CATNPGNTIYF.

This chain joins TRBV19 and TRBJ1-2; D ambiguous. The CDR3 loop spans 15 amino acids. V gave up 7 bases and J gave up 8 bases, with 23 bases separating them. Germline CDR1 reads LNHDA; CDR2 reads SQIVND (reference sequence). The CDR3 nucleotides read TGTGCCAGTATCACGACCCCGGACGGCTCCGCGGGCTACACCTTC. This codes for CASITTPDGSAGYTF. The variable domain in full, with the rest retrieved from reference TRBV19 and TRBJ1-2, is DGGITQSPKYLFRKEGQNVTLSCEQNLNHDAMYWYRQDPGQGLRLIYYSQIVNDFQKGDIAEGYSVSREKKESFPLTVTSAQKNPTAFYLCASITTPDGSAGYTFGSGTRLTVV.

V is TRBV18 and J is TRBJ2-5; D unresolved. The CDR3 runs 15 residues. Per the germline V gene, CDR1 is KGHSH and CDR2 is LQKENI. V gave up 6 bases and J gave up 5 bases, with 19 bases separating them. In DNA form, the CDR3 reads TGTGCCAGCTCCCGTCAAGCAGCAGCCCAGGAGACCCAGTACTTC. It is translated as CASSRQAAAQETQYF.

The rearrangement uses TRBV29-1 and TRBJ2-5; D not resolved. CDR3 size: 13 residues. The germline gives CDR1 SQVTM, CDR2 ANQGSEA. V was clipped by 7 bases and J by 4 bases, with 16 bases between them. As DNA, the CDR3 is TGCAGCGGTTCCTGGGCAGTGGGAGAGACCCAGTACTTC. Its translation is CSGSWAVGETQYF. Together with reference TRBV29-1 and TRBJ2-5, the CDR3 gives the full variable domain: SAVISQKPSRDICQRGTSLTIQCQVDSQVTMMFWYRQQPGQSLTLIATANQGSEATYESGFVIDKFPISRPNLTFSTLTVSNMSPEDSSIYLCSGSWAVGETQYFGPGTRLLVL.

This rearrangement joins TRBV28 to TRBJ1-1, with a tentative D call TRBD1 (5 bases). The CDR3 covers 16 residues. V shed 6 bases and J shed 3 bases, with 20 bases lying between them. Germline assignment: CDR1 MDHEN and CDR2 SYDVKM. CDR3 protein: CASSIPGLPRDTEAFF. CDR3 coding DNA: TGTGCCAGCAGCATCCCGGGACTCCCTCGGGACACTGAAGCTTTCTTT.

This chain links TRBV6-8 with TRBJ2-1; the match to TRBD1 covers 12 bases. Unmatched junction bases numbered 7, after V lost 5 bases and J lost 8 bases. This CDR3 has 15 residues. The germline CDR1 and CDR2 sequences are MNHGY and SAAAGT. The CDR3: CASSRGTGGWDEQFF. CDR3 DNA: TGTGCCAGCAGTAGGGGGACAGGGGGCTGGGATGAGCAGTTCTTC.

The CDR3 DNA is TGCGCCAGCAGCTACCTCCCCGGGGAGGCCAACTATGGCTACACCTTC. Translation gives CASSYLPGEANYGYTF. The chain joins TRBV5-1 to TRBJ1-2; D not resolved. This CDR3 comprises 16 residues. Deletions cut 3 bases from V and 2 bases from J, with 17 bases between. Germline CDR1 SGHRS, CDR2 YFSETQ.

The CDR3 here is CASSPGGNSPLHF. The CDR3 DNA is TGTGCCAGTAGCCCCGGGGGGAATTCACCCCTCCACTTT. The chain is built from TRBV19 and TRBJ1-6, with a tentative D call TRBD1 (5 bases). This CDR3 contains 13 residues. Per germline, CDR1 LNHDA and CDR2 SQIVND (reference sequence). Trimming shortened V by 6 bases and J by 7 bases, and 10 bases separated the two germline ends.

The chain combines TRBV6-8 with TRBJ1-1; a possible D gene is TRBD1 (6 bases). The CDR3 runs 14 residues. V was cut by 10 bases and J by 3 bases, with 18 bases left in between. CDR1 is MNHGY and CDR2 is SAAAGT in the germline V gene. DNA of the CDR3: TGTGCCATCCGGAGGACAGACCAGGACACTGAAGCTTTCTTT. It specifies CAIRRTDQDTEAFF.

The chain joins TRBV5-1 to TRBJ2-7; 7 bases are a match to TRBD1. The germline V gene encodes CDR1 SGHRS and CDR2 YFSETQ. With V trimmed by 4 bases and J by 2 bases, 6 bases remained unmatched. This CDR3 contains 14 residues. The CDR3 is CASSPSGQPYEQYV. The CDR3 nucleotides are TGCGCCAGCAGCCCTTCGGGACAGCCCTACGAGCAGTACGTC.

The gene calls are TRBV9 and TRBJ1-1; perhaps TRBD1 as D (6 bases). Trimming took 2 bases from V and 4 from J, leaving 12 bases between them. Germline CDR1 SGDLS, CDR2 YYNGEE. The CDR3 has 14 residues. The CDR3 region has the DNA TGTGCCAGCAGCGTGCAGGGGTCGGGCACTGAAGCTTTCTTT. Protein: CASSVQGSGTEAFF.

This clone was seen a single time. The chain joins TRBV12-1 to TRBJ1-2; the table names TRBD1, a call not compared with the DNA. TRBV12-1 represents a pseudogene. The CDR3 is 14 amino acids. The CDR3 here is CASSRGQGAGGYTF. CDR3 sequence (DNA): TGTGCCAGCAGCCGCGGACAGGGGGCTGGTGGCTACACCTTC.

This clone has only one observation. The chain carries TRBV6-8 and TRBJ2-1, with D maybe TRBD1 (6 bases). CDR3 length: 13 residues. The germline gives CDR1 MNHGY, CDR2 SAAAGT. V was shortened by 6 bases and J by 10 bases, with 16 bases between the two germline ends. In DNA form, the CDR3 reads TGTGCCAGCAGAAAAACAGGGATTTCGGAGCAGTTCTTC. This sequence encodes CASRKTGISEQFF.

This chain uses TRBV19 with TRBJ2-1; no definite D call. V lost 0 bases and J lost 8, with 5 bases in between. Germline CDR1 LNHDA, CDR2 SQIVND (reference sequence). CDR3 length: 12 amino acids. The CDR3 sequence is CASSIERDEQFF. Written as DNA, the CDR3 is TGTGCCAGTAGTATAGAAAGGGATGAGCAGTTCTTC. The entire variable domain, with the rest obtained from reference TRBV19 and TRBJ2-1, is as follows: DGGITQSPKYLFRKEGQNVTLSCEQNLNHDAMYWYRQDPGQGLRLIYYSQIVNDFQKGDIAEGYSVSREKKESFPLTVTSAQKNPTAFYLCASSIERDEQFFGPGTRLTVL.

The chain is built from TRBV19 and TRBJ1-6, with D unclear. This CDR3 comprises 15 residues. Per the germline V gene, CDR1 is LNHDA and CDR2 is SQIVND (reference sequence). V was trimmed by 3 bases and J by 6 bases, leaving 12 bases between them. The CDR3 spells CASSIFGRRNSPLHF. The CDR3 nucleotides read TGTGCCAGTAGTATTTTTGGGAGGCGTAATTCACCCCTCCACTTT.

The CDR3, as DNA: TGTGCCACTAGCGGACACCAGGCTCAGTACTTC. Translating gives CATSGHQAQYF. The rearrangement joins TRBV19 to TRBJ2-5; 7 bases agree with TRBD2. From germline, CDR1 is LNHDA and CDR2 SQIVND (reference sequence). With 10 bases clipped from V and 11 bases from J, the junction kept 10 bases outside the gene matches. The CDR3 has 11 residues. The complete variable domain, with remaining parts taken from reference TRBV19 and TRBJ2-5, reads DGGITQSPKYLFRKEGQNVTLSCEQNLNHDAMYWYRQDPGQGLRLIYYSQIVNDFQKGDIAEGYSVSREKKESFPLTVTSAQKNPTAFYLCATSGHQAQYFGPGTRLLVL.